This TCR beta chain was captured in a study of identical twins. The table lists this clonotype with a few counts. Germline CDR1 and CDR2: MNHEY and SMNVEV (reference sequence). Germline trimming cut 3 bases from V and 6 bases from J; bases unmatched to any gene: 8. The CDR3 is made up of 15 amino acids. TCRdb processed the 5' RACE reads anew with MiXCR; each CDR3 protein has one entry. The data contain hundreds of thousands of distinct CDR3 sequences, roughly an eighth of them singletons. These data are also associated with another study on yellow fever vaccine responses in identical twins.

The sequenced sample was CD8+ T cells sorted from blood. This chain uses TRBV27 with TRBJ2-4, with TRBD2 matching over 7 bases. The TCR sequence derives from a woman aged 18-29 years in good health. The CDR3 region has the DNA TGTGCCAGCAGTTTGGGGTCGTCGGGGGGAAACATTCAGTACTTC. It specifies CASSLGSSGGNIQYF.